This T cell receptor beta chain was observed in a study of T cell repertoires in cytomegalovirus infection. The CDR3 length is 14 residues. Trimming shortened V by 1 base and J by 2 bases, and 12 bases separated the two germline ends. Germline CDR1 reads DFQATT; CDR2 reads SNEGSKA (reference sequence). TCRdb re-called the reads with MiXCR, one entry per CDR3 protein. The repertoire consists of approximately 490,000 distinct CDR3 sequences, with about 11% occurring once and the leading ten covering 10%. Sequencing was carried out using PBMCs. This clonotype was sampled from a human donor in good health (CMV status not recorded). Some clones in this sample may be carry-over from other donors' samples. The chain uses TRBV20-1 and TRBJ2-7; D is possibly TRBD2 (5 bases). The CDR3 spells CSARGAHGAYEQYF. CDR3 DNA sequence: TGCAGTGCTAGAGGAGCGCACGGGGCCTACGAGCAGTACTTC.